A selection of T cell receptor beta chains follows, all from one sample in a study of beta chain features in type 1 diabetes. Repertoires were generated with immunoSEQ multiplex PCR, while TCRdb's copy carries only in-frame clones and drops some. The sample consists of about 45,000 clones, over 50% of them appearing once. Sample: Tregs from blood. All receptors come from a woman aged 18-29 years in good health. The CDR3 runs from the conserved cysteine through the conserved F or W. Each record gives: J gene, V gene, D gene, clone size, CDR3 DNA, CDR3 protein. The D gene is left open where the match is weak. The size entry is marked missing in some rows and otherwise reads once, few, many or a size class.

j_gene: TRBJ2-3
v_gene: TRBV7-9
d_gene: NA
abundance: few
CDR3nt: TGTGCCAGCAGACTGAGGAGGGCTGATACGCAGTATTTT
CDR3aa: CASRLRRADTQYF

j_gene: TRBJ1-5
v_gene: TRBV28
d_gene: NA
abundance: NA
CDR3nt: TGTGCCAGCGTGGGGGCGTATAGCAATCAGCCCCAGCATTTT
CDR3aa: CASVGAYSNQPQHF

j_gene: TRBJ2-3
v_gene: TRBV7-9
d_gene: TRBD2
abundance: NA
CDR3nt: TGTGCCAGCAGCCTACTACGTTCGACTAGCGGAAGCACAGATACGCAGTATTTT
CDR3aa: CASSLLRSTSGSTDTQYF

j_gene: TRBJ1-4
v_gene: TRBV7-8
d_gene: TRBD1
abundance: few
CDR3nt: TGTGCCAGCAGCTTCACAGGGGGCCGGGAAAAACTGTTTTTT
CDR3aa: CASSFTGGREKLFF

j_gene: TRBJ1-1
v_gene: TRBV7-9
d_gene: TRBD1
abundance: few
CDR3nt: TGTGCCAGCAGCTTGAACAGGGGGACAGCTGAAGCTTTCTTT
CDR3aa: CASSLNRGTAEAFF

j_gene: TRBJ2-2
v_gene: TRBV7-2
d_gene: TRBD2
abundance: NA
CDR3nt: TGTGCCAGCAGCTCTAGCGGGAATACCGGGGAGCTGTTTTTT
CDR3aa: CASSSSGNTGELFF

j_gene: TRBJ2-7
v_gene: TRBV30
d_gene: TRBD2
abundance: NA
CDR3nt: TGTGCCTGGAGTGTGGGGGGGGAAACCGAGCAGTACTTC
CDR3aa: CAWSVGGETEQYF

j_gene: TRBJ1-3
v_gene: TRBV18
d_gene: TRBD1
abundance: NA
CDR3nt: TGTGCCAGCTCATTTGACAGGGTCTCCTCTGGAAACACCATATATTTT
CDR3aa: CASSFDRVSSGNTIYF

j_gene: TRBJ1-4
v_gene: TRBV6-5
d_gene: TRBD1
abundance: NA
CDR3nt: TGTGCCAGCCGGGACAGGTTAGGGGAAAAACTGTTTTTT
CDR3aa: CASRDRLGEKLFF

j_gene: TRBJ2-1
v_gene: TRBV6-5
d_gene: NA
abundance: NA
CDR3nt: TGTGCCAGCAGTTCTCCGCGCGAGCAGTTCTTC
CDR3aa: CASSSPREQFF

j_gene: TRBJ2-7
v_gene: TRBV2
d_gene: TRBD1
abundance: NA
CDR3nt: TGTGCCAGCAGTGGACAGGGGGCGGTTTACGAGCAGTACTTC
CDR3aa: CASSGQGAVYEQYF

j_gene: TRBJ2-5
v_gene: TRBV4-1
d_gene: NA
abundance: NA
CDR3nt: TGCGCCAGCAGCCAAGATTGGAGACTAGTCCAGAGGGAAGAGACCCAGTACTTC
CDR3aa: CASSQDWRLVQREETQYF

j_gene: TRBJ1-2
v_gene: TRBV30
d_gene: TRBD1
abundance: NA
CDR3nt: TGTGCCTGGAGTGTAGGGACAGGGGGACCATATGGCTACACCTTC
CDR3aa: CAWSVGTGGPYGYTF

j_gene: TRBJ2-2
v_gene: TRBV27
d_gene: NA
abundance: NA
CDR3nt: TGTGCCAGCAGTAGGGGGAGGGGGAGCACCGGGGAGCTGTTTTTT
CDR3aa: CASSRGRGSTGELFF

j_gene: TRBJ2-5
v_gene: TRBV7-9
d_gene: TRBD1
abundance: few
CDR3nt: TGTGCCAGCAGCTTGGACAGGGCAGAGACCCAGTACTTC
CDR3aa: CASSLDRAETQYF

j_gene: TRBJ2-1
v_gene: TRBV19
d_gene: NA
abundance: NA
CDR3nt: TGTGCCAGTAGTAAGGGGCACCGCGGGGATGAGCAGTTCTTC
CDR3aa: CASSKGHRGDEQFF

j_gene: TRBJ2-3
v_gene: TRBV28
d_gene: TRBD2
abundance: NA
CDR3nt: TGTGCCAGCATTTGGTCGGGACTAGCGGGAGTAGATACGCAGTATTTT
CDR3aa: CASIWSGLAGVDTQYF

j_gene: TRBJ2-3
v_gene: TRBV27
d_gene: NA
abundance: NA
CDR3nt: TGTGCCAGCAGTTCCTCGAGGGCCGATACGCAGTATTTT
CDR3aa: CASSSSRADTQYF

j_gene: TRBJ1-4
v_gene: TRBV11-2
d_gene: NA
abundance: NA
CDR3nt: TGTGCCAGCAGCTTAGACAGCGTAAATGAAAAACTGTTTTTT
CDR3aa: CASSLDSVNEKLFF

j_gene: TRBJ1-1
v_gene: TRBV7-2
d_gene: TRBD1
abundance: NA
CDR3nt: TGTGCCAGCAGCATTGGACAGGGGGTAGGGGCTTGGGGAGCTTTCTTT
CDR3aa: CASSIGQGVGAWGAFF

j_gene: TRBJ1-2
v_gene: TRBV15
d_gene: NA
abundance: NA
CDR3nt: TGTGCCACCAGCAGAGGACAGGACTATGGCTACACCTTC
CDR3aa: CATSRGQDYGYTF

j_gene: TRBJ2-7
v_gene: TRBV29-1
d_gene: NA
abundance: NA
CDR3nt: TGCAGCGCCGGTCGTGGTTACGAGCAGTACTTC
CDR3aa: CSAGRGYEQYF

j_gene: TRBJ2-7
v_gene: TRBV5-1
d_gene: NA
abundance: NA
CDR3nt: TGCGCCAGCAGCCTGTCGGGAGTCTCCTACGAGCAGTACTTC
CDR3aa: CASSLSGVSYEQYF

j_gene: TRBJ1-5
v_gene: TRBV2
d_gene: NA
abundance: NA
CDR3nt: TGTGCCAGCAGGGATCTGGGGGGAGGCAATCAGCCCCAGCATTTT
CDR3aa: CASRDLGGGNQPQHF